This entry lists 20 T cell receptor beta chains sequenced from one sample in a study of shared clonotypes between healthy human individuals. Libraries were prepared by immunoSEQ multiplex PCR; TCRdb keeps only in-frame clonotypes and omits some of them. The repertoire holds more than 2 million clones, with approximately 95% as singletons. Sequenced: naive CD4+ T cells sorted from blood. Subset specified: CD45RA+ positively selected. These receptors came from a man younger than 35 in good health.

The J gene is TRBJ2-1, the V gene TRBV4-3; D tentatively fits TRBD1 or TRBD2 (6 bases each). The CDR3 runs to 15 residues. V was cut by 0 bases and J by 9 bases, with 15 bases left in between. The germline V gene encodes CDR1 LGHNA and CDR2 YSLEER. CDR3 DNA: TGCGCCAGCAGCCAAGATTTGGGGGGCGGAGGTGAGCAGTTCTTC. Amino acid sequence: CASSQDLGGGGEQFF.

V usage is TRBV5-4 and J usage is TRBJ1-1, with D unresolved. V was pared by 0 bases and J by 0 bases, with 6 bases between. CDR1 is SGHNT and CDR2 is YYREEE in the germline V gene (reference sequence). CDR3 length: 14 amino acids. The CDR3 is CASSLDTLNTEAFF. DNA of the CDR3: TGTGCCAGCAGCTTGGACACTTTGAACACTGAAGCTTTCTTT.

This clone was detected only once. The chain recombines TRBV30 with TRBJ2-3; weak D call: TRBD2 (5 bases). With 0 bases removed from V and 0 bases from J, the gap between germline ends came to 10 bases. This CDR3 spans 15 amino acids. CDR1 is GTSNPN, CDR2 SVGIG, per germline (reference sequence). CDR3 sequence reads: CAWSVLGQSTDTQYF. The DNA of the CDR3 is TGTGCCTGGAGTGTACTAGGGCAGAGCACAGATACGCAGTATTTT.

The CDR3 coding sequence is TGCGCCAGCAGCCAAGTAAGGGCAGGAAGCACAGATACGCAGTATTTT. Protein product: CASSQVRAGSTDTQYF. This rearrangement joins TRBV4-1 to TRBJ2-3; D call uncertain. The CDR3 is 16 amino acids. Per germline, CDR1 MGHRA and CDR2 YSYEKL. The ends were cut back, 1 base at V and 0 bases at J, with 11 bases in the middle.

CDR3 loop: CASSRWVLAGGSDTQYF. In DNA, the CDR3 is TGCGCCAGCAGCCGATGGGTACTAGCGGGAGGATCAGATACGCAGTATTTT. The V call is TRBV4-1, the J call TRBJ2-3; 12 nucleotides align to TRBD2. V trimming: 4 bases; J trimming: 4 bases; junction bases outside the gene matches: 9. This CDR3 has 17 residues. Germline assignment: CDR1 MGHRA and CDR2 YSYEKL.

V gene TRBV30 combines with J gene TRBJ1-5; the D is unclear. This CDR3 has 15 amino acids. V was cut by 0 bases and J by 4 bases, with 13 bases left in between. Looked up from germline, CDR1 is GTSNPN and CDR2 is SVGIG (reference sequence). DNA of the CDR3: TGTGCCTGGAGTGTAGGTGGGCCGCAGAATCAGCCCCAGCATTTT. It encodes CAWSVGGPQNQPQHF.

Concerning this clone itself: This clone may be a read error of a much larger clone one base away. The sample carries other DNA sequences with the same CDR3. The V and J genes are TRBV7-9 and TRBJ2-5; the D is unclear. CDR1 is SEHNR and CDR2 is FQNEAQ in the germline V gene (reference sequence). Trimming pared 6 bases from V and 2 bases from J, leaving 4 bases between. CDR3 length: 11 amino acids. This chain's CDR3 is CASSPQETQYF. The CDR3 DNA follows: TGTGCCAGCAGTCCTCAAGAGACCCAGTACTTC. The variable domain in full, with the rest retrieved from reference TRBV7-9 and TRBJ2-5, is DTGVSQNPRHKITKRGQNVTFRCDPISEHNRLYWYRQTLGQGPEFLTYFQNEAQLEKSRLLSDRFSAERPKGSFSTLEIQRTEQGDSAMYLCASSPQETQYFGPGTRLLVL.

The CDR3 sequence is CAWGGVPGSYEQYF. The CDR3 bases are TGTGCCTGGGGAGGAGTTCCGGGCTCCTACGAGCAGTACTTC. The gene calls are TRBV30 and TRBJ2-7; the D gene is possibly TRBD2 (5 bases). Germline V CDR1 and CDR2: GTSNPN, SVGIG (reference sequence). The CDR3 runs 14 residues. Trimming pared 5 bases from V and 0 bases from J, leaving 14 bases between. Together with reference TRBV30 and TRBJ2-7, the CDR3 gives the full variable domain: SQTIHQWPATLVQPVGSPLSLECTVEGTSNPNLYWYRQAAGRGLQLLFYSVGIGQISSEVPQNLSASRPQDRQFILSSKKLLLSDSGFYLCAWGGVPGSYEQYFGPGTRLTVT.

This chain links TRBV5-1 with TRBJ2-7; D may be TRBD2 (5 bases). Germline V gives CDR1 SGHRS, CDR2 YFSETQ. The V gene lost 4 bases and the J gene lost 1 base, with 18 bases spanning the gap. The CDR3 is 16 amino acids. In DNA form, the CDR3 reads TGCGCCAGCAGCCCTGCCGGGAAGGGCAGGTCCTACGAGCAGTACTTC. Protein product: CASSPAGKGRSYEQYF.

The chain recombines TRBV6-6 with TRBJ1-1; D unresolved. CDR1 is MNHNY, CDR2 SVGAGI, per germline (reference sequence). V lost 2 bases to trimming and J lost 5 bases, with 15 bases between them. The CDR3 extends over 15 amino acids. CDR3: CASSYMDGLGTEAFF. CDR3 DNA: TGTGCCAGCAGTTACATGGACGGCCTTGGAACTGAAGCTTTCTTT.

This rearrangement joins TRBV7-6 to TRBJ2-7, with D perhaps TRBD2 (5 bases). Germline V gene sequence: CDR1 SGHVS, CDR2 FNYEAQ. V was pared by 5 bases and J by 1 base, with 15 bases between. This CDR3 spans 15 amino acids. As DNA, the CDR3 is TGTGCCAGCAGCGTGAGCGAGGGTCCGTCCTACGAGCAGTACTTC. Amino acids: CASSVSEGPSYEQYF.

The V call is TRBV5-4, the J call TRBJ1-2; D perhaps matches TRBD1 (6 bases). Trimming cost V 6 bases and J 1 base, with 10 bases left between them. This CDR3 has 13 amino acids. The V gene's germline CDR1 is SGHNT and CDR2 YYREEE (reference sequence). The CDR3 DNA reads TGTGCCAGCAACAGGGCCGATAACTATGGCTACACCTTC. Its protein product is CASNRADNYGYTF.

V usage is TRBV30 and J usage is TRBJ2-2; D uncertain. Trimming removed 3 bases from V and 0 bases from J, with 5 bases in between. Germline V lookup: CDR1 GTSNPN, CDR2 SVGIG (reference sequence). This CDR3 is built from 13 residues. In nucleotides, the CDR3 is TGTGCCTGGAGAAGAGCGAACACCGGGGAGCTGTTTTTT. This translates into CAWRRANTGELFF.

The rearrangement joins TRBV5-1 to TRBJ1-5; TRBD1 might be the D (5 bases). The CDR3 runs to 14 residues. Germline lookup yields CDR1 SGHRS and CDR2 YFSETQ. Trimming shortened V by 0 bases and J by 6 bases, and 10 bases separated the two germline ends. The DNA for the CDR3 is TGCGCCAGCAGCTTGGATGGGGCTAGTCAGCCCCAGCATTTT. Translating it yields CASSLDGASQPQHF. The full variable domain, completed using reference TRBV5-1 and TRBJ1-5, is KAGVTQTPRYLIKTRGQQVTLSCSPISGHRSVSWYQQTPGQGLQFLFEYFSETQRNKGNFPGRFSGRQFSNSRSEMNVSTLELGDSALYLCASSLDGASQPQHFGDGTRLSIL.

The chain is built from TRBV5-1 and TRBJ2-1; 8 bases match TRBD2. Losses at the gene ends were 4 bases for V and 3 bases for J; bases not matched to a gene: 6. The CDR3 has 15 residues. Germline V lookup: CDR1 SGHRS, CDR2 YFSETQ. In DNA form, the CDR3 reads TGCGCCAGCAGCAACCGACTAGCGTTCTACAATGAGCAGTTCTTC. It codes for CASSNRLAFYNEQFF.

The rearrangement uses TRBV12-2 and TRBJ2-1; TRBD1, the table's D call, lacks a check against the DNA. TRBV12-2 is flagged as a pseudogene. The CDR3 sequence is 15 residues long. CDR3 protein: CASPLTGQGHNEQFF. The CDR3 bases are TGTGCAAGTCCCTTAACGGGACAGGGCCACAATGAGCAGTTCTTC.

The gene calls are TRBV5-3 and TRBJ2-1; 8 positions agree with TRBD2. TRBV5-3 is noted as an ORF with a role that remains uncertain. There are 14 residues in the CDR3. The junction had 7 bases not matched to a gene; V was cut back by 9 bases and J by 2 bases. The CDR3: CAMLAGGAYNEQFF. CDR3 DNA: TGTGCCATGCTCGCGGGAGGCGCCTACAATGAGCAGTTCTTC.

The CDR3 DNA sequence: TGCGCCAGCTCCTTCGGACAGGGGGTCGCAGCTTTCTTT. It translates to CASSFGQGVAAFF. This chain connects TRBV10-2 to TRBJ1-1; 10 nucleotides line up with TRBD1. The CDR3 consists of 13 residues. V was pared by 8 bases and J by 10 bases, with 10 bases of the junction left unmatched. Germline V lookup: CDR1 WSHSY, CDR2 SAAADI.

This chain connects TRBV19 to TRBJ1-2, with D perhaps TRBD1 (5 bases). Germline loops: CDR1 LNHDA, CDR2 SQIVND (reference sequence). The CDR3 consists of 15 residues. Trimming removed 8 bases from V and 1 base from J, with 17 bases in between. CDR3 amino acids: CASHSPGDLNYGYTF. The DNA for the CDR3 is TGTGCCAGTCACTCCCCCGGGGACCTTAACTATGGCTACACCTTC.

The rearrangement uses TRBV11-1 and TRBJ2-7, with 8 bases that match TRBD2. V lost 4 bases, J lost 6 bases, and 5 bases stayed unmatched. The germline gives CDR1 SGHAT, CDR2 FQDESV (reference sequence). The CDR3 spans 13 residues. The CDR3 region is CASSSTGGREQYF. The CDR3 DNA is TGTGCCAGCAGCTCTACGGGGGGGCGCGAGCAGTACTTC.